Following are 5 T cell receptor beta chains from one sample sequenced in a study of shared clonotypes between healthy human individuals. CD45RO-negative CD8 cells positively selected for CCR7 made up the naive population, which excluded terminally differentiated effector memory CD45RA+ cells. Clones were sequenced by immunoSEQ multiplex PCR, and TCRdb holds only the in-frame ones, with some missing. This sample has 1.5 million to 2.5 million clones, with about 95% found just once. The specimen sequenced was naive CD8+ T cells sorted from blood. These receptors were taken from a man younger than 30 in good health.

The genes are TRBV7-6 and TRBJ1-2; 7 nucleotides align to TRBD1. Germline trimming cut 1 base from V and 8 bases from J; bases unmatched to any gene: 13. This CDR3 is built from 16 residues. The germline V gene has CDR1 SGHVS and CDR2 FNYEAQ. This CDR3 reads CASSLEAGDSIKGYTF. Written as DNA, the CDR3 is TGTGCCAGCAGCTTAGAGGCGGGGGACAGTATTAAGGGCTACACCTTC.

The genes are TRBV6-1 and TRBJ2-1; 9 positions match TRBD1. J lost 0 bases, V lost 5 bases, and 2 bases had no gene match. This CDR3 comprises 15 residues. Looked up from germline, CDR1 is MNHNS and CDR2 is SASEGT. CDR3 sequence: CASSRDRASYNEQFF. The CDR3 DNA follows: TGTGCCAGCAGTAGGGACAGGGCCTCCTACAATGAGCAGTTCTTC.

V is TRBV9 and J is TRBJ1-4; perhaps TRBD1 as D (5 bases). V gave up 3 bases and J gave up 3 bases, with 9 bases separating them. In germline, CDR1 is SGDLS, CDR2 YYNGEE. The CDR3 runs to 14 residues. CDR3 nucleotides: TGTGCCAGCAGCGACTCAGGGTCTAATGAAAAACTGTTTTTT. It encodes CASSDSGSNEKLFF.

Worth noting for this clone: At the DNA level, this CDR3 is encoded by other sequences in the same sample as well. The J gene is TRBJ2-7, the V gene TRBV4-1; D is possibly TRBD2 (5 bases). The V and J ends lost 1 base and 7 bases respectively, with 5 bases between them. The V gene's germline CDR1 is MGHRA and CDR2 YSYEKL. This CDR3 region has 11 residues. This chain's CDR3 is CASSQAGEQYF. The CDR3 nucleotides read TGCGCCAGCAGCCAAGCGGGGGAGCAGTACTTC.

The chain combines TRBV10-2 with TRBJ2-3; D is ambiguous. The germline V gene encodes CDR1 WSHSY and CDR2 SAAADI. Trimming left V 3 bases short and J 4 bases short, with 8 bases between. CDR3 length equals 13 residues. The CDR3 nucleotides are TGCGCCAGCAGTGATGGACCAGCAGATACGCAGTATTTT. Amino acid sequence: CASSDGPADTQYF.